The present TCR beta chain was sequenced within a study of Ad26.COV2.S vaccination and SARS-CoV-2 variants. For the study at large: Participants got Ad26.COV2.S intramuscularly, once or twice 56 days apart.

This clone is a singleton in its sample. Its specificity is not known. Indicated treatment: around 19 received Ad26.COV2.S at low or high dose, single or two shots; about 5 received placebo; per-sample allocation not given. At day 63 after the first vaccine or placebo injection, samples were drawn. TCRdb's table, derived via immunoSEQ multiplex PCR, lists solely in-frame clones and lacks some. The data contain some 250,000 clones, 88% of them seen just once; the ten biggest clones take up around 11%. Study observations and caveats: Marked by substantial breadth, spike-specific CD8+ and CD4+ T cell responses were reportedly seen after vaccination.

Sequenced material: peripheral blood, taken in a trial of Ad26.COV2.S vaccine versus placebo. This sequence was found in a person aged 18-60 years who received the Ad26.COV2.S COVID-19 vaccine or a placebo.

The chain's CDR3 is CAWSESGKGEAFF. In nucleotides, the CDR3 is TGTGCCTGGAGTGAGTCGGGGAAAGGTGAAGCTTTCTTT. The rearrangement joins TRBV30 to TRBJ1-1; D is unresolved. The CDR3 sequence is 13 residues long. Trimming removed 1 base from V and 7 bases from J, with 13 bases in between. Per germline, CDR1 GTSNPN and CDR2 SVGIG (reference sequence).